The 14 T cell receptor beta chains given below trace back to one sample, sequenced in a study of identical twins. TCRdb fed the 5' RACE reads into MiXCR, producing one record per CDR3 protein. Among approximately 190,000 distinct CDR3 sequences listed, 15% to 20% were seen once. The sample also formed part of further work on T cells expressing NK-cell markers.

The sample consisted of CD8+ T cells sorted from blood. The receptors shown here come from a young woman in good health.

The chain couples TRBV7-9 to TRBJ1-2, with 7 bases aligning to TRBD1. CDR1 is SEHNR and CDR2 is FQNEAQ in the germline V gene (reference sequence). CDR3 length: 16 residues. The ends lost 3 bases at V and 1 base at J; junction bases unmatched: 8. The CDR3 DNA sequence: TGTGCCAGCAGCTTGGGCAGGGGGACCGATAACTATGGCTACACCTTC. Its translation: CASSLGRGTDNYGYTF.

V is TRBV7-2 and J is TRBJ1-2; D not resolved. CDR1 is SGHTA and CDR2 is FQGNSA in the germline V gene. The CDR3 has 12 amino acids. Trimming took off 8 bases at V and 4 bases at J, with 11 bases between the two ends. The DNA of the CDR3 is TGTGCCAGCCGCTGGCGGCCCTATGGCTACACCTTC. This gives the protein CASRWRPYGYTF.

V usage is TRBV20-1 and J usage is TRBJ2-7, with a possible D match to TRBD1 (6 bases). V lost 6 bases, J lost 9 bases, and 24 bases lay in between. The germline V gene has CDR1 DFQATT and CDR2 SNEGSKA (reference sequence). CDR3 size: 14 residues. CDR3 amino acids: CSAPNQGHPRGQYF. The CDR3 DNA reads TGCAGTGCACCCAATCAGGGACACCCTCGGGGGCAGTACTTC.

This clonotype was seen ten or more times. The DNA of the CDR3 is TGTGCCAGCAGCCAAGAACCCCACTCCACCCGGGGCGGGGGGGCAGATACGCAGTATTTT. Residues: CASSQEPHSTRGGGADTQYF. V is TRBV3-1 and J is TRBJ2-3; TRBD2 matches 9 bases. The CDR3 is 20 residues long. The V segment lost 0 bases and the J segment 4 bases; nucleotides outside the gene matches: 17. Germline CDR1 is LGHDT and CDR2 is YNNKEL (reference sequence).

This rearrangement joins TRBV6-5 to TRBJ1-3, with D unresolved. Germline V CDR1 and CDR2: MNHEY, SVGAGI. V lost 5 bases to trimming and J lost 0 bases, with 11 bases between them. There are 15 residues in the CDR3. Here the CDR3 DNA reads TGTGCCAGCAGTCACGACACGAGCTCTGGAAACACCATATATTTT. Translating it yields CASSHDTSSGNTIYF.

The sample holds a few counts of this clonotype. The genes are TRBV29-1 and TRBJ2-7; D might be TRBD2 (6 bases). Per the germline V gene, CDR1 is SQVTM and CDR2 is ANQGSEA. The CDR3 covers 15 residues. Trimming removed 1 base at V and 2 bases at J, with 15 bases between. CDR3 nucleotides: TGCAGCGTTGAAGGCGGAGGGAGTTTACCCTACGAGCAGTACTTC. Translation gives CSVEGGGSLPYEQYF.

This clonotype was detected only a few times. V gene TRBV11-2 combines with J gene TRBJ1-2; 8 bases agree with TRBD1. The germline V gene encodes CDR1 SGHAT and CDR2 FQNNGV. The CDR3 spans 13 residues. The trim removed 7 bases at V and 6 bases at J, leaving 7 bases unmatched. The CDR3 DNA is TGTGCCAGCACCCCTCTACAGGGGGATGGCTACACCTTC. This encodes CASTPLQGDGYTF.

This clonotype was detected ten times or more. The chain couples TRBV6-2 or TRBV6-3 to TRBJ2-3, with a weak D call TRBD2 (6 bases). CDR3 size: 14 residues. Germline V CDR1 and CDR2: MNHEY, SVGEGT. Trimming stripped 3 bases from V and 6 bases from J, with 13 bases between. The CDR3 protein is CASSYQAGSDTQYF. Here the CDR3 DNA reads TGTGCCAGCAGTTATCAAGCGGGTTCGGATACGCAGTATTTT.

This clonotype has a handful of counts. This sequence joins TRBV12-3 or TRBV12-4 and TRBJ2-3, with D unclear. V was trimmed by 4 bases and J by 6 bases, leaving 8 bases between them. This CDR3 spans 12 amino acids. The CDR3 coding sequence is TGTGCCAGCAGTTCGACCCCGGATACGCAGTATTTT. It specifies CASSSTPDTQYF.

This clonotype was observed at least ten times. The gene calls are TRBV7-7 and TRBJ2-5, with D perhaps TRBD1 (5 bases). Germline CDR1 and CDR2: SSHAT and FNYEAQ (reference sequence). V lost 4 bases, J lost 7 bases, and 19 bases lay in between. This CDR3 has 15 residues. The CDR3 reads CASSSGAALGVTQYF. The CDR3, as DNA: TGTGCCAGCAGCTCCGGTGCGGCATTAGGGGTGACCCAGTACTTC.

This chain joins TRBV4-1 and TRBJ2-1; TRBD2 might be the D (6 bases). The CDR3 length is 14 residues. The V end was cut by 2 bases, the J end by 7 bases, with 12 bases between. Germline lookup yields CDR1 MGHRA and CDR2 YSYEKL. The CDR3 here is CASSQPEGPNEQFF. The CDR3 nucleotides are TGCGCCAGCAGCCAACCGGAGGGTCCGAATGAGCAGTTCTTC.

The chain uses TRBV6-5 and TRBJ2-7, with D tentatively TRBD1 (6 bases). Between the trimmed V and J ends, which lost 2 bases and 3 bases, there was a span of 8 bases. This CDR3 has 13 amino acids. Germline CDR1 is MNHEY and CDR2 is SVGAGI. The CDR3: CASSYAGDYEQYF. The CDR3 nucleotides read TGTGCCAGCAGTTACGCAGGGGACTACGAGCAGTACTTC.

This CDR3 reads CASSYGGLGYNEQFF. The CDR3 DNA reads as TGTGCCAGCAGTTACGGGGGTCTGGGATACAATGAGCAGTTCTTC. The chain has TRBV6-5 and TRBJ2-1; either TRBD1 or TRBD2 may fit D (5 bases each). CDR1 and CDR2 (germline): MNHEY, SVGAGI. Between the trimmed V and J ends, which lost 2 bases and 4 bases, there was a span of 12 bases. The CDR3 spans 15 residues.

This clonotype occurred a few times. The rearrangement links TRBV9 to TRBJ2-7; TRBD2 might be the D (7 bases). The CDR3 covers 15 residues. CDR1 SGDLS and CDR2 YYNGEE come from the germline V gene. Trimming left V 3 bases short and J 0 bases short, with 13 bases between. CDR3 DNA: TGTGCCAGCAGCGAGGGGGGGGCTAGCTCCTACGAGCAGTACTTC. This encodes CASSEGGASSYEQYF.